This record concerns one T cell receptor beta chain sequence. The antigen it binds to is not known. There are no base qualities to consult, and no much larger clone falls within one base. These data are taken from a study of PD-L1 blockade in urothelial cancer (dated 2017 in TCRdb). Some background on the complete study: Every patient began therapy in about 2014 and was given atezolizumab 1,200 mg intravenously every 3 weeks. About nine tenths of the roughly 29 patients were identified as males with urothelial cancer of bladder origin, and a prior smoking history was reported by 18 of 29 patients. Patients had an ECOG performance status of 0 or 1 and had received between 0 and 3 prior chemotherapy regimens. Blood samples were analyzed at two time points: 3 weeks after treatment start (second dose) and 6 weeks after treatment start. Blood samples gave a median of around 140,000 T cells and some 83,000 unique TCRs, with a median clonality of approximately 0.08. Somatic, immune and clinical correlates of response to PD-L1 blockade with atezolizumab in urothelial cancer were the focus of an exploratory multi-omic analysis. Pretreatment tumor samples, along with matched peripheral blood serially collected before and after atezolizumab treatment, were subjected to TCR sequencing. Durable clinical benefit was defined as progression-free survival longer than 6 months, and TCR features were also tested against progression-free and overall survival. In the same patients, pretreatment tumors underwent whole exome sequencing and RNA sequencing in addition to TCR sequencing. Under ten patients achieved durable clinical benefit and roughly 20 did not. Pretreatment blood TCR-seq was available for around 29 patients, at least one posttreatment blood collection was obtained for around 25 patients, and tumor TCR-seq was available for around 25 patients. General conclusions and limits of the study: Because the sample size was small (n ≈ 29) and many of the analyses were exploratory, the results are meant to be hypothesis-generating. Patients with durable benefit showed greater expansion of tumor-associated TCR clones in peripheral blood 3 weeks after starting treatment (n ≈ 20, p = 0.022). A pretreatment peripheral blood TCR clonality below the median was linked to improved progression-free and overall survival.

Trimming takes 2 bases from V and 6 bases from J, and the germline ends sit 16 bases apart. The CDR3 runs 15 amino acids, cysteine and phenylalanine included. The retained sequence is limited to the CDR3, 45 bases, with the frame set at the first base. The germline V gene supplies CDR1 SGHNT and CDR2 YENEEA. Synthetic TCR analog templates were spiked into each PCR to estimate absolute template abundance from read counts. TCRbeta CDR3 regions were amplified from genomic DNA with bias-controlled V and J gene primers using the immunoSEQ assay. Sequencing of rearranged TCRbeta segments was performed at approximately 20X coverage. Per the authors' processing: Clustering was used to correct sequencing errors, and CDR3s were annotated against IMGT to assign V, D and J genes. Downstream analyses used only productive TCRbeta rearrangements, leaving out any out-of-frame or stop-codon sequences. To compute clonality, Shannon entropy was normalized by the log of the number of unique productive sequences and then subtracted from one. Clones differing between time points or between blood and tumor were identified using Fisher's exact test with Benjamini-Hochberg correction, with an adjusted p below 0.01 applied as the threshold. As stored in TCRdb, this immuneACCESS dataset retains in-frame rearrangements with V and J assigned. A fraction of the clones does not appear; measured against another copy, unresolved V genes explain less than half of the discrepancy, and the remainder lacks a known reason. V, J and clone size are taken as reported in that table, and D and trimming were inferred from the DNA itself. This sample is represented by 85,000 to 90,000 clones; more than 75% of them were singletons. The ten largest make up 14% of the sample.

The intended sense of this specimen's time point label: pretreatment peripheral blood. The cohort comprised more than 25 patients with locally advanced or metastatic urothelial carcinoma treated at Memorial Sloan Kettering on a trial protocol. Peripheral blood mononuclear cells were collected pretreatment and during treatment, with between 1 and 8 total time points obtained per patient. The Qiagen DNeasy Blood extraction kit was used to purify genomic DNA from total PBMCs and tumor samples. PBMCs were collected pretreatment and during treatment, and were isolated and stored as previously described.

The sequencing here drew on PBMCs, taken around atezolizumab (anti-PD-L1) treatment. The V and J segments used are TRBV11-3 and TRBJ1-1, with a weak D call of TRBD1 (6 bases match). The sequence came from a man between 60 and 70 years old with urothelial cancer. The bases read TGTGCCAGCAGCTTAAGGAGCCAGGGGTTTCCTGAAGCTTTCTTT. Its translation is CASSLRSQGFPEAFF.